The sequence of this T cell receptor beta chain was determined in a study of T cell responses to AZD1222 COVID-19 vaccine. This clone appeared once. Its target is unknown. The CDR3 totals 14 residues. V was cut by 4 bases and J by 3 bases, with 13 bases left in between. Germline V gene sequence: CDR1 MNHEY, CDR2 SVGAGI. General study findings and limits: Breadth and depth of Spike-specific TCRs rose after two AZD1222 doses. CD4 TCRs linked to vaccination spanned spike, dominating at 160-218 and 743-854. Donor demographics were predominantly white British with a female majority; clonal diversity may be underestimated. Nearly half of spike-specific TCRs reportedly go after variant regions that carry no mutations.

Clones were sequenced by immunoSEQ multiplex PCR, and TCRdb holds only the in-frame ones, with some missing. The repertoire holds around 120,000 clones, with approximately 90% as singletons. This sample comprised peripheral blood, obtained on day 0 of MenACWY control vaccination. The TCR comes from an adult in good health. The chain couples TRBV6-5 to TRBJ2-7, with D perhaps TRBD1 or TRBD2 (5 bases each). CDR3 amino acids: CASSSFGAFYEQYF. The CDR3 nucleotides are TGTGCCAGCAGTTCATTCGGGGCTTTCTACGAGCAGTACTTC.